This T cell receptor beta chain was profiled in a study of blood T cell repertoires in COVID-19. Study details: Acute and convalescent COVID-19 specimens originated in the United States, Italy and Spain. The cDNA or gDNA used as material had been derived from T cells, B-cell-depleted T cells, or PBMCs.

Original processing notes: Amplification of reference gene primers provided the estimated nucleated cell counts. Only in-frame clones appear in the TCRdb table, and some are missing; sequencing was by immunoSEQ multiplex PCR. V, J and clone size are taken as reported in that table, and D and trimming were inferred from the DNA itself. The repertoire includes approximately 320,000 clones, 65% to 90% of them detected once, and approximately 7.9% sits in the top ten. Per the germline V gene, CDR1 is MDHEN and CDR2 is SYDVKM. V lost 6 bases to trimming and J lost 4 bases, with 16 bases between them. The CDR3 runs 15 residues.

The TCR comes from a human donor in a cohort sampled during active COVID-19. The specimen was peripheral blood. The chain combines TRBV28 with TRBJ1-5; perhaps TRBD1 as D (6 bases). The CDR3, as DNA: TGTGCCAGCAGCCAAAACGGGGGGCCGAATCAGCCCCAGCATTTT. Protein product: CASSQNGGPNQPQHF. Together with reference TRBV28 and TRBJ1-5, the CDR3 gives the full variable domain: DVKVTQSSRYLVKRTGEKVFLECVQDMDHENMFWYRQDPGLGLRLIYFSYDVKMKEKGDIPEGYSVSREKKERFSLILESASTNQTSMYLCASSQNGGPNQPQHFGDGTRLSIL.